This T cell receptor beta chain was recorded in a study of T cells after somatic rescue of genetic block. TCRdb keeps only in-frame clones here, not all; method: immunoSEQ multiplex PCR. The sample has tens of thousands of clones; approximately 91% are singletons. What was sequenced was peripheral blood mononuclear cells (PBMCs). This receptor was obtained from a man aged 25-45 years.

CDR3 protein: CASSILAGVHEQYF. The CDR3 bases are TGTGCCAGTAGTATCCTAGCGGGAGTCCACGAGCAGTACTTC. The chain is built from TRBV19 and TRBJ2-7; 10 positions agree with TRBD2. This CDR3 comprises 14 residues. The junction had 4 bases not matched to a gene; V was cut back by 3 bases and J by 5 bases. The germline gives CDR1 LNHDA, CDR2 SQIVND (reference sequence).